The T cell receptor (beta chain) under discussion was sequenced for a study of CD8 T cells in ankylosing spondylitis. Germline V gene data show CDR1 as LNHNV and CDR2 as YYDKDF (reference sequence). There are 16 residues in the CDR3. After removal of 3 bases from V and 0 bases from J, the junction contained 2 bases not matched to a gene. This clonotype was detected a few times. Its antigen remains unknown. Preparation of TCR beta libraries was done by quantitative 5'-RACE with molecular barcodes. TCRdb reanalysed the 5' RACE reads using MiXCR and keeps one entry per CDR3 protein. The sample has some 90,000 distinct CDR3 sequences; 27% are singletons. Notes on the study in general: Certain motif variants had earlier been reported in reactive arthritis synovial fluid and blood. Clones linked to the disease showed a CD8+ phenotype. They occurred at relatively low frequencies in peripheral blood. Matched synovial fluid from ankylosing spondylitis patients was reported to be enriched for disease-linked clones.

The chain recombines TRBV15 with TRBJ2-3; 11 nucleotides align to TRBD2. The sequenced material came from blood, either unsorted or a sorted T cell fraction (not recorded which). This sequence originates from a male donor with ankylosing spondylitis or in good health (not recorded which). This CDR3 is CATSSRLAGSTDTQYF. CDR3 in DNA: TGTGCCACCAGCAGTCGACTAGCGGGAAGCACAGATACGCAGTATTTT.